This TCR beta chain is drawn from a study of blood T cell repertoires in COVID-19. TCRdb keeps only in-frame clones here, not all; method: immunoSEQ multiplex PCR. This table holds approximately 70,000 clones, approximately 89% found once. Trimming removed 4 bases from V and 0 bases from J; junction bases left unmatched: 4. The germline CDR1 and CDR2 sequences are LGHDT and YNNKEL (reference sequence). CDR3 length: 15 amino acids. The rearrangement joins TRBV3-1 (or the pseudogene TRBV3-2) to TRBJ2-7, with 9 nucleotides matching TRBD2. The clonotype originates from a woman aged 55-69 years with active COVID-19. The sample taken for sequencing was peripheral blood. The CDR3 region is CASSRRLADSYEQYF. CDR3 sequence (DNA): TGTGCCAGCAGCCGTCGACTAGCGGACTCCTACGAGCAGTACTTC.